This T cell receptor beta chain was documented in a study of T-cell memory formation after mild COVID-19. At the level of the study: TCR clusters largely stayed donor specific. General observations from the study: That cross-reactive memory joined was suggested by some responding clones appearing in pre-infection memory.

Barcoded TCR alpha and TCR beta cDNA libraries with UMIs came from 5'RACE using constant-segment primers. Via MiXCR, TCRdb re-called the 5' RACE reads, giving one row per CDR3 protein. The sample has about 200,000 distinct CDR3 sequences, about 9.2% seen once. Concerning this clonotype itself: What it recognizes is unknown.

CDR3 length: 15 residues. Looked up from germline, CDR1 is MDHEN and CDR2 is SYDVKM. With V trimmed by 4 bases and J by 7 bases, 8 bases remained unmatched. Sequencing was done on a sample of PBMCs or a T cell subset sorted from them (not recorded which). The source is a man between 18 and 35 years old who had mild COVID-19 (a few samples of this study predate the infection). Cell type and time point are not known. V gene TRBV28 combines with J gene TRBJ2-3; 10 bases fit TRBD2. Here the CDR3 reads CASSSPSGGANTQYF. Here the CDR3 DNA reads TGTGCCAGCAGTTCCCCGAGCGGGGGGGCAAATACGCAGTATTTT.